A single T cell receptor beta chain is shown here with its context. Its antigen is not identified. This specimen comes from a study of shared clonotypes between healthy human individuals. Study in general: Donors had three CD4 naive, three CD4 memory, two CD8 naive and one CD8 memory plate apiece. Study results and caveats: Among donors, sharing of clonotypes was expected to be affected by sequencing depth.

Some clones are missing from TCRdb's copy, which holds only in-frame ones; the method was immunoSEQ multiplex PCR. The sample lists 850,000 to 1,200,000 clones; 75% were seen once. V lost 4 bases to trimming and J lost 2 bases, with 15 bases between them. The length of the CDR3 is 14 residues. Germline V gene sequence: CDR1 SQVTM, CDR2 ANQGSEA. The chain recombines TRBV29-1 with TRBJ2-7; D not certain. The sequenced sample was memory CD4+ T cells sorted from blood. The subset: CD45RA-negative fraction. The TCR was taken from a man aged 18-30 years in good health. CDR3 DNA: TGCAGCGTTGCCCTCGGCAGTAGCCCCTACGAGCAGTACTTC. It codes for CSVALGSSPYEQYF.